What follows describes a single TCR beta chain. This sample is drawn from a study of blood T cell repertoires in COVID-19. About the study: Acute-phase and convalescent COVID-19 samples originated in the United States, Italy and Spain. The analysed material was cDNA or gDNA that came from T cells, B-cell-depleted T cells, or PBMCs.

How the authors handled the data: Amplified reference gene primers provided the basis for estimating nucleated cell counts. The repertoire was sequenced with immunoSEQ multiplex PCR; TCRdb's copy has only in-frame clones and lacks some. D and trimming come from the DNA, and the V and J calls and clone size come from that table. The table has 130,000 to 150,000 clones, 75% to 90% seen once. The CDR3 length is 12 residues. CDR1 MNHEY and CDR2 SVGEGT come from the germline V gene. V was cut by 1 base and J by 7 bases, with 8 bases left in between. This receptor was identified in a middle-aged man who had recovered from COVID-19. The rearrangement joins TRBV6-2 or TRBV6-3 to TRBJ2-7, with TRBD1 as a possible D gene (6 bases). Material: peripheral blood. In DNA form, the CDR3 reads TGTGCCAGCAGTTACTTAACAGGGGAGCAGTACTTC. This translates into CASSYLTGEQYF.